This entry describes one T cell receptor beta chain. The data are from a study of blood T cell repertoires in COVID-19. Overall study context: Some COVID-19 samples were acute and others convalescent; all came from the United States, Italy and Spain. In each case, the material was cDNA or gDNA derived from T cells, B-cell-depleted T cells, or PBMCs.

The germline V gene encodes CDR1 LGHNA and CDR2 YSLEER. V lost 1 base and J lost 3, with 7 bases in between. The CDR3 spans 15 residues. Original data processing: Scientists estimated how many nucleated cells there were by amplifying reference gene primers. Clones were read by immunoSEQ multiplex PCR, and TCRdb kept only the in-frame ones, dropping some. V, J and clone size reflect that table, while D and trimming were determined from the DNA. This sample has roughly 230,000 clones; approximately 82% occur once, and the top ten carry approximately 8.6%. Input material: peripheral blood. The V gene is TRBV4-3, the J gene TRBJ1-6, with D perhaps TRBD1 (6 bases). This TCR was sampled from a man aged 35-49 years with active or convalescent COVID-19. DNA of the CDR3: TGCGCCAGCAGCCAAGGGACAGACTATAATTCACCCCTCCACTTT. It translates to CASSQGTDYNSPLHF.